The sample holds many counts of the clone carrying this TCR beta chain. From RNA, the CDR3 regions of TCR beta chains were amplified and sequenced. RT-PCR in the first round used HTBI primers; a second-round multiplex PCR followed. TCRdb reprocessed the multiplex PCR reads with MiXCR, giving one entry per CDR3 protein. The top ten hold roughly 10% of the sample, which has 1 million to 1.3 million distinct CDR3 sequences, roughly 35% seen once. This sample is part of a study of Graves' ophthalmopathy and Graves' hyperthyroidism. Across the whole study: Being free of ophthalmopathy for 18 months of follow-up defined stable hyperthyroidism.

CDR3 length: 14 residues. Germline CDR1 reads SGDLS; CDR2 reads YYNGEE. V dropped 0 bases and J dropped 2 bases, with 8 bases sitting between them. New diagnoses, under 2 months' duration, and ages 18 to 65 characterized the hyperthyroidism patients. What was sequenced was peripheral blood or thyroid tissue (not recorded which). This sequence originates from an adult man with Graves' hyperthyroidism. This sequence joins TRBV9 and TRBJ1-1; D gene uncertain. The DNA for the CDR3 is TGTGCCAGCAGCGTAGGACTCTCAAACACTGAAGCTTTCTTT. This gives the protein CASSVGLSNTEAFF. Variable domain in full (rest from reference TRBV9 and TRBJ1-1): DSGVTQTPKHLITATGQRVTLRCSPRSGDLSVYWYQQSLDQGLQFLIQYYNGEERAKGNILERFSAQQFPDLHSELNLSSLELGDSALYFCASSVGLSNTEAFFGQGTRLTVV.